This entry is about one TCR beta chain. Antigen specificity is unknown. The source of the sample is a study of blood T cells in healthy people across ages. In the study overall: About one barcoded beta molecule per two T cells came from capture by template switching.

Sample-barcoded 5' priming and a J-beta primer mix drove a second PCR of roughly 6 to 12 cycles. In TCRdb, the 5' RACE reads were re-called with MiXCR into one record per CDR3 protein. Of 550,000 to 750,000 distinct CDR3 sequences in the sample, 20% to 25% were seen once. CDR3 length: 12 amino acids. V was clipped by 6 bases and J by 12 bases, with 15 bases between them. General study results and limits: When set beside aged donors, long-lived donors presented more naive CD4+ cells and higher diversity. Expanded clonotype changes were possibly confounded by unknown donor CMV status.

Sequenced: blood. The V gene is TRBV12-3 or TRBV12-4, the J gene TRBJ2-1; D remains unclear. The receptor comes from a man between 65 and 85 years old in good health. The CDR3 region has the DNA TGTGCCAGCAGGGGTGATGAGACCGGGCAGTTCTTC. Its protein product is CASRGDETGQFF.